These T cell receptor beta chains were read from a single sample in a study of blood T cells in healthy people across ages. TCRdb passed the 5' RACE reads through MiXCR, listing each CDR3 protein once. The sample comprises approximately 1,000,000 distinct CDR3 sequences, less than 50% of which are singletons, and approximately 17% rests with the top ten. The sample consisted of blood. These receptors were collected from a woman aged 60 to 75 in good health. Each CDR3 is given with its conserved first and last residue. D genes are given only for firm matches. Rows may omit the clone size; those that give it use once, few, many or a size class.

size	J	V	D	CDR3	DNA
-	TRBJ1-4	TRBV28	-	CATRDGGGDEKLFF	TGTGCCACCCGCGACGGGGGAGGGGATGAAAAACTGTTTTTT
-	TRBJ1-1	TRBV25-1	-	CASSESEGRKRLNTEAFF	TGTGCCAGCAGTGAATCAGAGGGACGGAAAAGGCTGAACACTGAAGCTTTCTTT
few	TRBJ2-5	TRBV4-1	TRBD2	CASSQGLGVGRAGETQYF	TGCGCCAGCAGCCAAGGTTTGGGTGTCGGGAGGGCCGGGGAGACCCAGTACTTC
-	TRBJ1-2	TRBV12-3/TRBV12-4	TRBD1	CASSLSQGGGYGYTF	TGTGCCAGCAGTTTAAGCCAGGGGGGGGGCTATGGCTACACCTTC
-	TRBJ1-1	TRBV4-2	-	CASRRAQNTEAFF	TGTGCCAGCAGGAGGGCCCAGAACACTGAAGCTTTCTTT
-	TRBJ1-6	TRBV20-1	-	CSAANDRNNSPLHF	TGCAGTGCTGCCAACGACAGAAATAATTCACCCCTCCACTTT
many	TRBJ2-1	TRBV7-8	-	CASSSGQPIYNEQFF	TGTGCCAGCAGCTCAGGACAGCCCATATACAATGAGCAGTTCTTC
once	TRBJ2-3	TRBV3-1	-	CASSQVPSASTDTQYF	TGTGCCAGCAGCCAAGTCCCTAGCGCAAGCACAGATACACAGTATTTT
-	TRBJ2-4	TRBV20-1	-	CSARLNGLSLAKNIQYF	TGCAGTGCTAGACTAAATGGACTGAGTCTCGCCAAAAACATTCAGTACTTC
-	TRBJ1-4	TRBV3-1	-	CASSQIPNEKLFF	TGTGCCAGCAGCCAAATACCGAATGAAAAACTGTTTTTT
-	TRBJ1-2	TRBV30	-	CAWSVERGGSYGYTF	TGTGCCTGGAGTGTTGAGCGGGGGGGGTCATATGGCTACACCTTC
-	TRBJ2-5	TRBV20-1	-	CSARGPTLAQETQYF	TGCAGTGCCCGGGGACCCACCCTAGCTCAAGAGACCCAGTACTTC
-	TRBJ1-2	TRBV5-1	TRBD1	CASSLASTGLLGYTF	TGCGCCAGCAGCTTGGCCTCGACAGGGTTACTTGGCTACACCTTC
few	TRBJ2-1	TRBV27	TRBD2	CASSHGGNEQFF	TGTGCCAGCAGCCACGGGGGGAATGAGCAGTTCTTC
-	TRBJ1-5	TRBV6-5	-	CASSYPGQPQHF	TGTGCCAGCAGTTATCCGGGTCAGCCCCAGCATTTT
-	TRBJ2-7	TRBV30	-	CAWSVRGAKSYEQYF	TGTGCCTGGAGTGTACGAGGAGCCAAGTCCTACGAGCAGTACTTC
few	TRBJ2-7	TRBV6-5	TRBD2	CASSLTSGSSDEQYF	TGTGCCAGCAGTTTGACTAGCGGGAGTTCCGACGAGCAGTACTTC
-	TRBJ2-1	TRBV7-6	TRBD2	CASSSGLAGGHSYNEQFF	TGTGCCAGCAGCTCGGGACTAGCGGGAGGACACTCCTACAATGAGCAGTTCTTC
few	TRBJ2-7	TRBV4-1	TRBD2	CASSQEGLAGRTDEQYF	TGCGCCAGCAGCCAAGAGGGACTAGCGGGACGAACCGACGAGCAGTACTTC
many	TRBJ2-5	TRBV6-5	-	CASSLAGTGEQYF	TGTGCCAGCAGTTTGGCCGGCACGGGGGAGCAGTACTTC
few	TRBJ2-3	TRBV10-3	TRBD2	CAISEREVADTQYF	TGTGCCATCAGTGAGCGGGAGGTAGCAGATACGCAGTATTTT
-	TRBJ2-1	TRBV3-1	-	CASSQLASEQFF	TGTGCCAGCAGCCAACTAGCATCTGAGCAGTTCTTC
-	TRBJ2-3	TRBV27	TRBD1	CASRRPGQGDTQYF	TGTGCCAGCAGGCGACCGGGACAGGGGGATACGCAGTATTTT
-	TRBJ2-7	TRBV18	-	CASSPPNSPYEQYF	TGTGCCAGCTCACCACCGAACAGTCCCTACGAGCAGTACTTC
few	TRBJ2-5	TRBV29-1	TRBD1	CSWQGVGETQYF	TGCAGCTGGCAGGGGGTGGGGGAGACCCAGTACTTC
-	TRBJ2-7	TRBV20-1	TRBD2	CSARGYSGTSGTLTEQYF	TGCAGTGCTCGCGGGTATAGCGGGACTAGCGGGACTCTAACCGAGCAGTACTTC
-	TRBJ2-3	TRBV6-1	-	CASSEGPQRSVAQYF	TGTGCCAGCAGTGAGGGGCCTCAGAGGTCGGTAGCGCAGTATTTT
many	TRBJ2-4	TRBV20-1	-	CSARERGIAKNIQYF	TGCAGTGCTAGAGAGAGGGGGATAGCCAAAAACATTCAGTACTTC
-	TRBJ2-3	TRBV7-2	-	CASSLFLYTDTQYF	TGTGCCAGCAGCTTATTCCTCTATACAGATACGCAGTATTTT
-	TRBJ2-1	TRBV5-6	-	CTSSLVGAGDDEQFF	TGTACCAGCAGCTTGGTTGGGGCAGGGGACGATGAGCAGTTCTTC
-	TRBJ1-1	TRBV20-1	-	CSAILGFEGNTEAFF	TGCAGTGCTATCCTCGGCTTCGAAGGGAACACTGAAGCTTTCTTT
-	TRBJ2-1	TRBV12-3/TRBV12-4	TRBD2	CASSSNSGRIRDEQFF	TGTGCCAGCAGTTCCAATAGCGGGAGGATCCGGGATGAGCAGTTCTTC
-	TRBJ2-7	TRBV7-3	-	CAGSVKGTYEQYF	TGTGCCGGCAGCGTAAAGGGGACCTACGAGCAGTACTTC
few	TRBJ2-5	TRBV7-9	TRBD1	CASSPPDRQETQYF	TGTGCCAGCAGCCCCCCGGACAGGCAAGAGACCCAGTACTTC
-	TRBJ1-2	TRBV11-2	TRBD1	CASSETGSNGYTF	TGTGCCAGCAGCGAGACAGGGTCGAACGGCTACACCTTC
few	TRBJ1-2	TRBV7-9	TRBD1	CASSNAPGQTSYGYTF	TGTGCCAGCAGCAACGCTCCGGGACAGACTTCCTATGGCTACACCTTC
-	TRBJ2-2	TRBV19	-	CASSWDFTGELFF	TGTGCCAGTAGTTGGGACTTCACCGGGGAGCTGTTTTTT
many	TRBJ2-1	TRBV6-5	TRBD2	CASSYSSASGRPSSYNEQFF	TGTGCCAGCAGTTACTCGTCGGCTAGCGGGAGGCCGAGCTCCTACAATGAGCAGTTCTTC
few	TRBJ2-4	TRBV29-1	TRBD2	CSVFDTSGRAKNIQYF	TGCAGCGTTTTCGATACTAGCGGGAGAGCCAAAAACATTCAGTACTTC
-	TRBJ2-3	TRBV27	TRBD1	CASSFRTGPRDTQYF	TGTGCCAGCAGTTTCAGGACAGGCCCCAGGGATACGCAGTATTTT
-	TRBJ1-6	TRBV28	TRBD1	CASSSGQGKYNSPLHF	TGTGCCAGCAGTTCGGGACAGGGCAAATATAATTCACCCCTCCACTTT
-	TRBJ2-1	TRBV20-1	-	CSAPKPYGRNEANEQFF	TGCAGTGCTCCGAAGCCCTACGGACGCAACGAGGCGAATGAGCAGTTCTTC
-	TRBJ2-1	TRBV7-2	-	CASSRDRERGSSYNEQFF	TGTGCCAGCAGCCGCGACAGGGAGCGGGGAAGCTCCTACAATGAGCAGTTCTTC
few	TRBJ2-1	TRBV12-3/TRBV12-4	TRBD2	CASSLAGLGSYNEQFF	TGTGCCAGCAGTTTAGCGGGACTAGGCTCCTACAATGAGCAGTTCTTC
few	TRBJ1-6	TRBV20-1	-	CSAGAGFHNSPLHF	TGCAGTGCTGGGGCAGGGTTCCATAATTCACCCCTCCACTTT
-	TRBJ1-6	TRBV3-1	-	CASSQDVVSALHF	TGTGCCAGCAGCCAAGATGTAGTGTCGGCCCTCCACTTT
-	TRBJ1-1	TRBV6-4	-	CASSLHEGTTEAFF	TGTGCCAGCAGTCTACACGAGGGGACCACTGAAGCTTTCTTT
-	TRBJ1-2	TRBV25-1	-	CASSLSTLGYGYTF	TGTGCCAGCAGCTTGTCCACCCTGGGGTATGGCTACACCTTC